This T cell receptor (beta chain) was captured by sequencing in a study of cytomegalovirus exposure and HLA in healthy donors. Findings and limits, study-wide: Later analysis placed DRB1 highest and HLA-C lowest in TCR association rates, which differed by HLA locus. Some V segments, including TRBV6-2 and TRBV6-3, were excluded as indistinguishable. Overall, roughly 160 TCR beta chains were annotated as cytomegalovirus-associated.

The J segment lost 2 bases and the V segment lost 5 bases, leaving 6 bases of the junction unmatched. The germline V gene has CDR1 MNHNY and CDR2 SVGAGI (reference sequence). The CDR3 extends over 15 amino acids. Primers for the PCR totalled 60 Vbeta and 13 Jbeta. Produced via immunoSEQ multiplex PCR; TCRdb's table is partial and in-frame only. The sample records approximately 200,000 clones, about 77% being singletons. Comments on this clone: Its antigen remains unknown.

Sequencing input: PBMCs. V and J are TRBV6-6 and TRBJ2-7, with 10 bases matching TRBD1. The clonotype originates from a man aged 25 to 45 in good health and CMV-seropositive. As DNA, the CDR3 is TGTGCCAGCAGTCCGGACAGGGGGGCAGCCTACGAGCAGTACTTC. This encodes CASSPDRGAAYEQYF.